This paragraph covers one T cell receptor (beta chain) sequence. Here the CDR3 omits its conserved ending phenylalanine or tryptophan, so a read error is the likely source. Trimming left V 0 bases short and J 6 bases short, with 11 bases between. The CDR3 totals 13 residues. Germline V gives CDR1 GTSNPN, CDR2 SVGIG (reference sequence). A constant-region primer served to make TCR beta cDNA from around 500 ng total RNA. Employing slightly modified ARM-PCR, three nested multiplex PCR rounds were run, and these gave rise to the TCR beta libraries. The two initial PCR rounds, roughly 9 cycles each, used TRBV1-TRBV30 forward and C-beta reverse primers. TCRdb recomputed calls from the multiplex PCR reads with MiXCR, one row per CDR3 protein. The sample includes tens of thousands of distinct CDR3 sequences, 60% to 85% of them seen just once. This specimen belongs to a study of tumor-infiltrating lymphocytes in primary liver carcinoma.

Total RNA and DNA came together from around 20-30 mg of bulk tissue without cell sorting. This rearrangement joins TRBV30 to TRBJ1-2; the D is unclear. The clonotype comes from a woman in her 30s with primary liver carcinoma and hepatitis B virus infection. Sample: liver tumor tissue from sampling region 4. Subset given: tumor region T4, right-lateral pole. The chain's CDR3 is CAWSVDRGNGYTL. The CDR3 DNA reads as TGTGCCTGGAGTGTGGATCGGGGTAATGGCTACACCCTC.